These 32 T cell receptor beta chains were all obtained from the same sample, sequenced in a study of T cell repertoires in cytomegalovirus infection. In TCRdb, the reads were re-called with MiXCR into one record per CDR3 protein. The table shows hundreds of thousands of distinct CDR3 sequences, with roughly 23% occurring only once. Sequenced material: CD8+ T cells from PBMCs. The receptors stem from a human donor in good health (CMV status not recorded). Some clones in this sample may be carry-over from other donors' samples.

The CDR3 here is CSAPPGGSNYGYTF. CDR3 nucleotides: TGCAGTGCCCCGCCGGGGGGCAGTAACTATGGCTACACCTTC. The chain has TRBV20-1 and TRBJ1-2, with D possibly TRBD1 on 6 matching bases. Trimming removed 6 bases at V and 1 base at J, with 15 bases between. This CDR3 is built from 14 residues. Germline-derived CDR1 and CDR2 are DFQATT and SNEGSKA (reference sequence).

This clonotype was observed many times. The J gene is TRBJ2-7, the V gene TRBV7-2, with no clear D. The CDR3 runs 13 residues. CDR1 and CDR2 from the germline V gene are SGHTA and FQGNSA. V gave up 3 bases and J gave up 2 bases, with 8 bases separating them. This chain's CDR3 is CASSFNEPYEQYF. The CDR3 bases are TGTGCCAGCAGCTTTAATGAGCCCTACGAGCAGTACTTC. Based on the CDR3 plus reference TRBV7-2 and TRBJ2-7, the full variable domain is GAGVSQSPSNKVTEKGKDVELRCDPISGHTALYWYRQSLGQGLEFLIYFQGNSAPDKSGLPSDRFSAERTGGSVSTLTIQRTQQEDSAVYLCASSFNEPYEQYFGPGTRLTVT.

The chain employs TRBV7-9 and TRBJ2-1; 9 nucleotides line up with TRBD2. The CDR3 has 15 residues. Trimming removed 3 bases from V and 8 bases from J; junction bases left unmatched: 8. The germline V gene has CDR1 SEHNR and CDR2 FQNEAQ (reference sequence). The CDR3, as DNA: TGTGCCAGCAGCTTTTCTGAACTAGCGGGCCATGAGCAGTTCTTC. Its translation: CASSFSELAGHEQFF. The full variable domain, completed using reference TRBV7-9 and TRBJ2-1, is DTGVSQNPRHKITKRGQNVTFRCDPISEHNRLYWYRQTLGQGPEFLTYFQNEAQLEKSRLLSDRFSAERPKGSFSTLEIQRTEQGDSAMYLCASSFSELAGHEQFFGPGTRLTVL.

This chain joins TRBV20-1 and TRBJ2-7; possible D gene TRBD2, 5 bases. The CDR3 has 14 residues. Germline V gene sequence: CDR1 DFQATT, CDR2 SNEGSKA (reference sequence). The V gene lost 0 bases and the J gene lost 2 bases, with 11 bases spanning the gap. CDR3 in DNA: TGCAGTGCTAGAGATGTAGAGGGAACCTACGAGCAGTACTTC. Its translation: CSARDVEGTYEQYF.

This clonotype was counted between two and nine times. CDR3 in amino acids: CASSFTGDNTEAFF. The CDR3 bases are TGTGCCAGCAGCTTCACGGGGGATAACACTGAAGCTTTCTTT. The chain employs TRBV7-9 and TRBJ1-1, with D possibly matching TRBD1 (5 bases). Deletions cut 3 bases from V and 2 bases from J, with 10 bases between. CDR1 and CDR2 from the germline V gene are SEHNR and FQNEAQ (reference sequence). CDR3 length: 14 residues.

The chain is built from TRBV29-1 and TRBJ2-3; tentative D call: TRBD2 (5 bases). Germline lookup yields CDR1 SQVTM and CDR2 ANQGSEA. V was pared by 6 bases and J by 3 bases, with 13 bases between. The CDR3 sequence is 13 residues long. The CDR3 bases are TGCAGCGTCGAAAGAGGACTGACAGATACGCAGTATTTT. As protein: CSVERGLTDTQYF.

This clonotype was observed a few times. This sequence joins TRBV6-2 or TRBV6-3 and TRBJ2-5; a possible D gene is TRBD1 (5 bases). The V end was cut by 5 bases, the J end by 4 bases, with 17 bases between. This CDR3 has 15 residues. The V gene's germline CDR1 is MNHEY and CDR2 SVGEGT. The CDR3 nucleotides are TGTGCCAGCAGTACTCCACCAGGGATGCGAGAGACCCAGTACTTC. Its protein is CASSTPPGMRETQYF.

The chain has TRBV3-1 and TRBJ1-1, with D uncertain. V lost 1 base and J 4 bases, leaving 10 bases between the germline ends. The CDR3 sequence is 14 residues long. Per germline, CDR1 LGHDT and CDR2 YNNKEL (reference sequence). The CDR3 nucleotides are TGTGCCAGCAGCCAAGCACCTGTTAGCACTGAAGCTTTCTTT. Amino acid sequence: CASSQAPVSTEAFF.

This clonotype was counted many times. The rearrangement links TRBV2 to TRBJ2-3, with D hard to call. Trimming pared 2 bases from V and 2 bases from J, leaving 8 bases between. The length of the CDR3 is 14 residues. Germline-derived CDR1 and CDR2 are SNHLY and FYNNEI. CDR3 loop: CASSESNPTDTQYF. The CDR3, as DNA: TGTGCCAGCAGTGAATCGAACCCCACAGATACGCAGTATTTT. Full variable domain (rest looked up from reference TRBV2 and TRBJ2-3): EPEVTQTPSHQVTQMGQEVILRCVPISNHLYFYWYRQILGQKVEFLVSFYNNEISEKSEIFDDQFSVERPDGSNFTLKIRSTKLEDSAMYFCASSESNPTDTQYFGPGTRLTVL.

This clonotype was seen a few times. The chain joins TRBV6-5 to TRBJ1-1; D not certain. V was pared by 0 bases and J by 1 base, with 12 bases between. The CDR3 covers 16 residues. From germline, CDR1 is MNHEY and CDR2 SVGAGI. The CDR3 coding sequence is TGTGCCAGCAGTTACTCTCAAAAGGGATGGAACACTGAAGCTTTCTTT. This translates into CASSYSQKGWNTEAFF.

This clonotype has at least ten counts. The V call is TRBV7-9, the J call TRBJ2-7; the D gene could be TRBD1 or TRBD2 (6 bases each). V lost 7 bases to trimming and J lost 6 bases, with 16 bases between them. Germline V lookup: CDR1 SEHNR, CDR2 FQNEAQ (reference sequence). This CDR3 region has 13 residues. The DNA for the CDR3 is TGTGCCAGCAACACATTCGGGGGCGGCGAGCAGTACTTC. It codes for CASNTFGGGEQYF. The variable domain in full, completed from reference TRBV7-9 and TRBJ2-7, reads DTGVSQNPRHKITKRGQNVTFRCDPISEHNRLYWYRQTLGQGPEFLTYFQNEAQLEKSRLLSDRFSAERPKGSFSTLEIQRTEQGDSAMYLCASNTFGGGEQYFGPGTRLTVT.

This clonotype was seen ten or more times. The CDR3 DNA is TGTGCCAGCAGTTACGGGGATCCCACTGAAGCTTTCTTT. It encodes CASSYGDPTEAFF. V and J are TRBV6-5 and TRBJ1-1, with D uncertain. CDR3 size: 13 residues. Germline lookup yields CDR1 MNHEY and CDR2 SVGAGI. V lost 2 bases and J lost 4, with 8 bases in between.

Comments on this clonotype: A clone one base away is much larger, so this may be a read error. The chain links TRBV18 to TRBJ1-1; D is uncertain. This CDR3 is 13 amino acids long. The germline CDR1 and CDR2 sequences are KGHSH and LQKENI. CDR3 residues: CANSPLDDTEAFF. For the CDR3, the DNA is TGTGCCAACTCACCACTTGACGACACTGAAGCTTTCTTT.

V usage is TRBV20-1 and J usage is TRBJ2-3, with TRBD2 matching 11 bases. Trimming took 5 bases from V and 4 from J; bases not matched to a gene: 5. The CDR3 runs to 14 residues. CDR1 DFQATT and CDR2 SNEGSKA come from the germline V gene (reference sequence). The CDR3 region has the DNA TGCAGTGCTTCTAGCGGGGGGATGGCAGATACGCAGTATTTT. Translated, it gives CSASSGGMADTQYF.

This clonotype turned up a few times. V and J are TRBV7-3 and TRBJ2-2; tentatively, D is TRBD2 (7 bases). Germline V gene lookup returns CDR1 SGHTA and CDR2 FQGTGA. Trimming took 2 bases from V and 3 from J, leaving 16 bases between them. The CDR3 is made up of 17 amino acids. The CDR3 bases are TGTGCCAGCAGCTTACCCTTGGGGGGGGGCGACACCGGGGAGCTGTTTTTT. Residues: CASSLPLGGGDTGELFF. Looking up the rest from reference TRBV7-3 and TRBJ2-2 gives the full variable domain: GAGVSQTPSNKVTEKGKYVELRCDPISGHTALYWYRQSLGQGPEFLIYFQGTGAADDSGLPNDRFFAVRPEGSVSTLKIQRTERGDSAVYLCASSLPLGGGDTGELFFGEGSRLTVL.

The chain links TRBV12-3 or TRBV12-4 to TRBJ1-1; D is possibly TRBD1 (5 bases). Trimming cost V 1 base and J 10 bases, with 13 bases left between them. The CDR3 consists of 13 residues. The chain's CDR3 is CASSLGGVGRAFF. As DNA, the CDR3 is TGTGCCAGCAGTTTAGGGGGGGTGGGGAGAGCTTTCTTT.

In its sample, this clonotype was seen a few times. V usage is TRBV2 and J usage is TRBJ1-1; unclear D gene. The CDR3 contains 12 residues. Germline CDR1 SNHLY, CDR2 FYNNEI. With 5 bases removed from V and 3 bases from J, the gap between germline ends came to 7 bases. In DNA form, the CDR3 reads TGTGCCAGCAGTCCGGTTCACACTGAAGCTTTCTTT. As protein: CASSPVHTEAFF. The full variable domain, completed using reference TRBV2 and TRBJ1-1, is EPEVTQTPSHQVTQMGQEVILRCVPISNHLYFYWYRQILGQKVEFLVSFYNNEISEKSEIFDDQFSVERPDGSNFTLKIRSTKLEDSAMYFCASSPVHTEAFFGQGTRLTVV.

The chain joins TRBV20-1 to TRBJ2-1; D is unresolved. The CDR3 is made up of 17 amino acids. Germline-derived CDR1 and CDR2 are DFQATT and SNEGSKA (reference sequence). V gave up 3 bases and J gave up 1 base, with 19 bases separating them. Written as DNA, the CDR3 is TGCAGTGCTAGTCGATTGCTCGAGCTGCTGTCCTACAATGAGCAGTTCTTC. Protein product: CSASRLLELLSYNEQFF.

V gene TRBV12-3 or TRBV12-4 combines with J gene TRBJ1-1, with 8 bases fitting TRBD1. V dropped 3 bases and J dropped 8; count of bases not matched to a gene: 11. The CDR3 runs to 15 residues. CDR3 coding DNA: TGTGCCAGCAGTTTCCCTCCTCAGGGGGCTGGGGAAGCTTTCTTT. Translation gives CASSFPPQGAGEAFF.

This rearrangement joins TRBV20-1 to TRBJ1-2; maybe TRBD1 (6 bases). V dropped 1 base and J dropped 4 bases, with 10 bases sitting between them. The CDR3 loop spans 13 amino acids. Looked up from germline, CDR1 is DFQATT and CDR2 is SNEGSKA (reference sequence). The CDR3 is CSARGGQSYGYTF. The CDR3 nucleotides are TGCAGTGCTAGAGGTGGACAGTCCTATGGCTACACCTTC.

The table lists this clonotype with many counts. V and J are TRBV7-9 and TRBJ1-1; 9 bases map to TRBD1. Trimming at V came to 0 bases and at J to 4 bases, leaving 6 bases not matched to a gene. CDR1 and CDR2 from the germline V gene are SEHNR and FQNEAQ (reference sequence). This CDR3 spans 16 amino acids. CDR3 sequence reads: CASSLANRGPVTEAFF. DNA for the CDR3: TGTGCCAGCAGCTTAGCGAACAGGGGGCCAGTCACTGAAGCTTTCTTT.

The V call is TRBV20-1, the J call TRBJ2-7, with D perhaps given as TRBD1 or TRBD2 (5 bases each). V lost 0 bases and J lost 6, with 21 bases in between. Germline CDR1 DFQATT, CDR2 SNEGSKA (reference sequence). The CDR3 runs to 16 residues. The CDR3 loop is CSARDVRDLANVEQYF. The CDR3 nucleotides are TGCAGTGCTAGAGATGTGAGGGACCTAGCCAACGTCGAGCAGTACTTC.

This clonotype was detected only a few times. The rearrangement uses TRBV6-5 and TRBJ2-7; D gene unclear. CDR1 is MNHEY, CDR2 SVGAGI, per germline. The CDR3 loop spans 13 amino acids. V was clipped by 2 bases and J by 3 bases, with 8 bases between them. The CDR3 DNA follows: TGTGCCAGCAGTTACGCGTCCGGCTACGAGCAGTACTTC. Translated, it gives CASSYASGYEQYF.

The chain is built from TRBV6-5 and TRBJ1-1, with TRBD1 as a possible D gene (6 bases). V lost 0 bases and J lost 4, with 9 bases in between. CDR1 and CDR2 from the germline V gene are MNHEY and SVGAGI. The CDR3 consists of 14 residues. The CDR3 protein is CASSYSGGGTEAFF. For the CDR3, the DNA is TGTGCCAGCAGTTACTCAGGGGGAGGCACTGAAGCTTTCTTT.

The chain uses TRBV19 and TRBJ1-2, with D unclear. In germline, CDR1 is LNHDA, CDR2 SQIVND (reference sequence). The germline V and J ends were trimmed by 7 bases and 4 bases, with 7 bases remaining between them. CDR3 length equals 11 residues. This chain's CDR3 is CASKDRYGYTF. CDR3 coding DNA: TGTGCCAGTAAGGACCGCTATGGCTACACCTTC.

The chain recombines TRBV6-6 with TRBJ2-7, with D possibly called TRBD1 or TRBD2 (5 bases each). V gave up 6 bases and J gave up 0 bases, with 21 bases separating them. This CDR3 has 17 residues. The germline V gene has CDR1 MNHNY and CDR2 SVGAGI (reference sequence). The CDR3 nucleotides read TGTGCCAGCAGATCCCGAGCATCCGGGGACCTCTCCTACGAGCAGTACTTC. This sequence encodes CASRSRASGDLSYEQYF.

The CDR3: CASSGRAGLYGYTF. The CDR3 nucleotides read TGTGCCAGCAGCGGGAGGGCAGGTCTCTATGGCTACACCTTC. The chain couples TRBV9 to TRBJ1-2; no clear D gene. Germline loops: CDR1 SGDLS, CDR2 YYNGEE. The CDR3 contains 14 residues. Trimming took 3 bases from V and 4 from J, leaving 13 bases between them.

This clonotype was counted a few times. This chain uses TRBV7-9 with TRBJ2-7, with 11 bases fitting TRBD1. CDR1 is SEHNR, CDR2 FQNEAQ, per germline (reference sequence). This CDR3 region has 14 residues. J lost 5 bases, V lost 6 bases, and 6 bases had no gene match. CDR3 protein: CASRPGQGGNEQYF. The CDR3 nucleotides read TGTGCCAGCAGACCGGGACAGGGGGGAAACGAGCAGTACTTC. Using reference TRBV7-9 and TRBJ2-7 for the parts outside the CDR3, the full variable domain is DTGVSQNPRHKITKRGQNVTFRCDPISEHNRLYWYRQTLGQGPEFLTYFQNEAQLEKSRLLSDRFSAERPKGSFSTLEIQRTEQGDSAMYLCASRPGQGGNEQYFGPGTRLTVT.

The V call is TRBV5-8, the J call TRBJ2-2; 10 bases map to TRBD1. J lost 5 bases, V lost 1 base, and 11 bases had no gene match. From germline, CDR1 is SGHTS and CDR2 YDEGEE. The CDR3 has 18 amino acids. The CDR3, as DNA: TGTGCCAGCAGCTTGAACGCAAGGGACAGGGGCAAAACCGGGGAGCTGTTTTTT. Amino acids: CASSLNARDRGKTGELFF.

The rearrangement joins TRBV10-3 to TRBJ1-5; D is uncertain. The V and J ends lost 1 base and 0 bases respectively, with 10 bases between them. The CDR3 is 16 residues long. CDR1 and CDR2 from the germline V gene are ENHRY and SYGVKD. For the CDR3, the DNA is TGTGCCATCAGTGAGTGGGCCAGCTCTAGCAATCAGCCCCAGCATTTT. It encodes CAISEWASSSNQPQHF.

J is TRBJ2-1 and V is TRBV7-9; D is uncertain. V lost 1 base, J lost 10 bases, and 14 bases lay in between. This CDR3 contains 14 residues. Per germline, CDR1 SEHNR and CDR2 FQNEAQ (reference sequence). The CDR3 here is CASSLVVMWEEQFF. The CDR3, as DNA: TGTGCCAGCAGCTTAGTGGTGATGTGGGAAGAGCAGTTCTTC.

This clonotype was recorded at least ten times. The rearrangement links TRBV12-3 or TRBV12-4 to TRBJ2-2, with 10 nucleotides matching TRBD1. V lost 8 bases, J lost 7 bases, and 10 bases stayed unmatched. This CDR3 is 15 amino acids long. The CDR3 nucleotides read TGTGCCAGCGGGGGACAGGGGAGGGGTCGCGGGGAGCTGTTTTTT. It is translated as CASGGQGRGRGELFF.